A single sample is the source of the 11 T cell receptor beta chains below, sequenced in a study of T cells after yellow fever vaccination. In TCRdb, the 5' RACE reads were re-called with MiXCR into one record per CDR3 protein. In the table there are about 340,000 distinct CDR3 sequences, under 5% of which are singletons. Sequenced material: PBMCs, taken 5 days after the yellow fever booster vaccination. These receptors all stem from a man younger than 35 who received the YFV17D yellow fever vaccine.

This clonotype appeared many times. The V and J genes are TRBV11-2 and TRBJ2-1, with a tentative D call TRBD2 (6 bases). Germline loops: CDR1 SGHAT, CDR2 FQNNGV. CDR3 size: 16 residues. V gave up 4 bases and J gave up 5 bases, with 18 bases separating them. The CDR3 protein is CASSSGPGDPDNEQFF. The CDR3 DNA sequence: TGTGCCAGCAGCTCAGGACCGGGGGACCCGGACAATGAGCAGTTCTTC.

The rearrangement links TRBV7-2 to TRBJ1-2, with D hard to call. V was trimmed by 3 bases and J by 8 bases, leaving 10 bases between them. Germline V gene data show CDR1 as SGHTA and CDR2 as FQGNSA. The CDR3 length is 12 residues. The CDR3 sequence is CASSFTRGGYTF. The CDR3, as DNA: TGTGCCAGCAGCTTCACCCGAGGAGGCTACACCTTC.

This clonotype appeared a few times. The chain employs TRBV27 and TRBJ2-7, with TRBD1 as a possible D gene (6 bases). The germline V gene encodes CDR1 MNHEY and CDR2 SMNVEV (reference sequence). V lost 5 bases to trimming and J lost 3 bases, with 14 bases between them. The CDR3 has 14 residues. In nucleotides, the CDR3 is TGTGCCAGCAGTCTAAACAGGGATGACTACGAGCAGTACTTC. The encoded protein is CASSLNRDDYEQYF.

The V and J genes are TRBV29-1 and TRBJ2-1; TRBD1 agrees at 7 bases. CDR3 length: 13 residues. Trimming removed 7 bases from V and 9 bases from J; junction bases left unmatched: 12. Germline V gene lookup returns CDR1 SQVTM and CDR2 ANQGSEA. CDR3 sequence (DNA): TGCAGCGCATCCCGGGACAGTACAAGTGAGCAGTTCTTC. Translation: CSASRDSTSEQFF.

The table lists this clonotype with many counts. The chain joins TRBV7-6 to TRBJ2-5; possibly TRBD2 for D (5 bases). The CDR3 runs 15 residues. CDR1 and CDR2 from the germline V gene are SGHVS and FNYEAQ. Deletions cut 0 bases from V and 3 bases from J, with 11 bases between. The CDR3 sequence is CASSLATGVKETQYF. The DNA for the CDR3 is TGTGCCAGCAGCTTAGCGACCGGGGTTAAAGAGACCCAGTACTTC.

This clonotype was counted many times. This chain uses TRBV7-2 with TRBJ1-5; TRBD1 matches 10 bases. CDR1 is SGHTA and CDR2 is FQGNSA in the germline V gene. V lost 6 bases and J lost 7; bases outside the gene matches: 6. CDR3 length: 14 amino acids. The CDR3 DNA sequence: TGTGCCAGCAGTCTGGCGGGACAGGGGCAGCCCCAGCATTTT. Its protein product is CASSLAGQGQPQHF.

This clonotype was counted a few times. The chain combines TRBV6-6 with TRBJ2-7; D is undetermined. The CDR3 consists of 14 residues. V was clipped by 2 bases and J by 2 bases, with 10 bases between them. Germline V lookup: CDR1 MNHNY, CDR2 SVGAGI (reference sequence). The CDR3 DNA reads TGTGCCAGCAGTTACGGCGGCAGGACCTACGAGCAGTACTTC. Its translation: CASSYGGRTYEQYF.

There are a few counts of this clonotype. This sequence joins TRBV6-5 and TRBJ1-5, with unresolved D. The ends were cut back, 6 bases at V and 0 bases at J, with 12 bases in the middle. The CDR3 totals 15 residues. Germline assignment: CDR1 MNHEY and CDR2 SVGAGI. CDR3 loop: CASRISRNSNQPQHF. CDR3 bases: TGTGCCAGCAGAATCTCCAGGAATAGCAATCAGCCCCAGCATTTT.

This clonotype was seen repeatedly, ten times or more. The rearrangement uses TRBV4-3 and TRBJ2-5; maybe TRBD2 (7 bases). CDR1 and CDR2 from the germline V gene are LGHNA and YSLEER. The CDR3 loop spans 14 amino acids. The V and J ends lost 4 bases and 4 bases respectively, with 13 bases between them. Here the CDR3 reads CASSLKGGVETQYF. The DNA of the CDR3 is TGCGCCAGCAGCCTAAAGGGGGGGGTAGAGACCCAGTACTTC.

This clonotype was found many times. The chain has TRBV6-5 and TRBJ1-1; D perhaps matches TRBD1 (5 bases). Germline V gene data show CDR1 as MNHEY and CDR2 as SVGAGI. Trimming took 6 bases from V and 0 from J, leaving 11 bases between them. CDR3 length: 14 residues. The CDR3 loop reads CASRPGELNTEAFF. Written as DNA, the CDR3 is TGTGCCAGCAGGCCGGGGGAACTGAACACTGAAGCTTTCTTT.

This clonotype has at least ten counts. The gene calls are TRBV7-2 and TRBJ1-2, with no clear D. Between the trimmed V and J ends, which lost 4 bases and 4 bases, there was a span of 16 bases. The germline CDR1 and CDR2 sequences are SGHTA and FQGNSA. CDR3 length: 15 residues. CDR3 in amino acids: CASSSFVTGPYGYTF. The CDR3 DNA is TGTGCCAGCAGCTCCTTCGTTACCGGCCCCTATGGCTACACCTTC.